This note documents a single TCR beta chain sequence. Its antigen is still unknown. The CDR3 contains 15 residues. V lost 5 bases to trimming and J lost 4 bases, with 18 bases between them. Germline V gives CDR1 MNHEY, CDR2 SMNVEV (reference sequence). Method: immunoSEQ multiplex PCR; TCRdb's copy keeps in-frame clones and lacks some. This sample yields approximately 100,000 clones, of which roughly 91% are seen a single time; around 2.8% belongs to the top ten. The sample comes from a study of T cell responses to AZD1222 COVID-19 vaccine. Study results and limitations: Reports say nearly half of spike-specific TCRs go after unmutated variant regions.

The sample consisted of peripheral blood, taken on day 0 of MenACWY control vaccination. The clonotype comes from an adult in good health. The chain recombines TRBV27 with TRBJ2-7; TRBD1 is a possible D gene (5 bases). CDR3 nucleotide sequence: TGTGCCAGCAGTCCCCTAGGGCAGGGCAGGTACGAGCAGTACTTC. It codes for CASSPLGQGRYEQYF.